Following are 28 T cell receptor beta chains from one sample sequenced in a study of T-cell reconstitution after alpha-beta-depleted transplantation in children. The TCRbeta library was prepared with unique molecular identifiers. TCRdb redid the calling of the PCR reads with MiXCR, one entry per CDR3 protein. Found here are around 410,000 distinct CDR3 sequences, approximately 10% of them singletons; the top ten hold roughly 6%. Source: PBMCs from the stem cell graft donor, taken from the stem cell graft. The receptors were sampled from a human donor who donated a stem cell graft to a child with acute myeloid leukemia.

The sample holds a few counts of this clonotype. The rearrangement joins TRBV6-1 to TRBJ2-7; D gene unclear. The length of the CDR3 is 14 residues. Trimming stripped 0 bases from V and 0 bases from J, with 6 bases between. Germline V gene sequence: CDR1 MNHNS, CDR2 SASEGT. The CDR3 DNA is TGTGCCAGCAGTGAAGCAACAGTCTCCTACGAGCAGTACGTC. As protein: CASSEATVSYEQYV.

There are a few counts of this clonotype. The chain recombines TRBV11-1 with TRBJ2-2; no reliable D call. V was shortened by 1 base and J by 3 bases, with 6 bases between the two germline ends. The CDR3 runs to 14 residues. Germline CDR1 SGHAT, CDR2 FQDESV (reference sequence). DNA for the CDR3: TGTGCCAGCAGCTTAGTTCTGGACACCGGGGAGCTGTTTTTT. This encodes CASSLVLDTGELFF.

The V call is TRBV29-1, the J call TRBJ1-2; TRBD1 agrees at 7 bases. The length of the CDR3 is 15 residues. The ends lost 0 bases at V and 3 bases at J; junction bases unmatched: 7. The V gene's germline CDR1 is SQVTM and CDR2 ANQGSEA. DNA of the CDR3: TGCAGCGTTGAAGATCTTCAAGGGGGCGACTATGGCTACACCTTC. This translates into CSVEDLQGGDYGYTF.

In this sample, this clonotype turned up a few times. The rearrangement uses TRBV7-8 and TRBJ2-2; D is possibly TRBD2 (6 bases). This CDR3 is 15 amino acids long. Germline values: CDR1 SGHVS, CDR2 FQNEAQ. V was cut by 5 bases and J by 3 bases, with 13 bases left in between. CDR3 nucleotides: TGTGCCAGCAGCAGGAGGGGTTGGGACACCGGGGAGCTGTTTTTT. This encodes CASSRRGWDTGELFF.

This clonotype was seen ten or more times. The V and J genes are TRBV15 and TRBJ2-5; D call uncertain. Trimming stripped 0 bases from V and 8 bases from J, with 10 bases between. The CDR3 length is 13 residues. Germline values: CDR1 LNHNV, CDR2 YYDKDF (reference sequence). CDR3: CATSRDLIQTQYF. Written as DNA, the CDR3 is TGTGCCACCAGCAGAGATCTAATCCAAACCCAGTACTTC.

This clonotype was seen at least ten times. The chain recombines TRBV20-1 with TRBJ1-4; D call uncertain. Trimming took off 1 base at V and 4 bases at J, with 4 bases between the two ends. The CDR3 loop spans 12 amino acids. The germline gives CDR1 DFQATT, CDR2 SNEGSKA (reference sequence). The CDR3 DNA is TGCAGTGCTAGAGGCAGTAATGAAAAACTGTTTTTT. Its protein is CSARGSNEKLFF.

This clonotype was counted at least ten times. The V gene is TRBV7-2, the J gene TRBJ1-5; unclear D gene. V lost 5 bases and J 0 bases, leaving 5 bases between the germline ends. The CDR3 runs 13 residues. Per the germline V gene, CDR1 is SGHTA and CDR2 is FQGNSA. CDR3 coding DNA: TGTGCCAGCAGCACTCATAGCAATCAGCCCCAGCATTTT. Protein sequence: CASSTHSNQPQHF.

This clonotype was counted only a few times. This CDR3 is CASSGRQGAGLETQYF. DNA for the CDR3: TGTGCCAGCAGCGGCCGACAGGGGGCAGGGCTGGAGACCCAGTACTTC. The chain employs TRBV5-6 and TRBJ2-5; 10 positions agree with TRBD1. Germline values: CDR1 SGHDT, CDR2 YYEEEE. The CDR3 has 16 amino acids. Unmatched junction bases numbered 11, after V lost 4 bases and J lost 5 bases.

The rearrangement joins TRBV15 to TRBJ2-5, with 7 bases lining up with TRBD2. The trim removed 8 bases at V and 2 bases at J, leaving 5 bases unmatched. The CDR3 contains 13 residues. Germline V gene sequence: CDR1 LNHNV, CDR2 YYDKDF (reference sequence). In nucleotides, the CDR3 is TGTGCCACCCGATGGGGGGGGCAAGAGACCCAGTACTTC. Translating gives CATRWGGQETQYF.

This clonotype has more than one count but fewer than ten. The chain uses TRBV29-1 and TRBJ1-2; 7 bases fit TRBD1. Germline lookup yields CDR1 SQVTM and CDR2 ANQGSEA. There are 13 residues in the CDR3. Unmatched junction bases numbered 7, after V lost 3 bases and J lost 6 bases. Written as DNA, the CDR3 is TGCAGCGTTGAGACAGGGATTGGGGATGGCTACACCTTC. It is translated as CSVETGIGDGYTF.

V gene TRBV12-3 or TRBV12-4 combines with J gene TRBJ1-1; D unresolved. The CDR3 has 15 amino acids. Trimming pared 5 bases from V and 2 bases from J, leaving 15 bases between. The CDR3 nucleotides are TGTGCCAGCAGTCCGGGGTACAAAACCAACACTGAAGCTTTCTTT. Translating it yields CASSPGYKTNTEAFF.

The chain has TRBV20-1 and TRBJ2-4; D possibly corresponds to TRBD2 (6 bases). Trimming removed 5 bases from V and 8 bases from J, with 19 bases in between. The CDR3 has 14 amino acids. Germline CDR1 DFQATT, CDR2 SNEGSKA (reference sequence). The CDR3 reads CSAVRLGDGDIQYF. CDR3 nucleotide sequence: TGCAGTGCTGTCCGACTAGGGGACGGGGACATTCAGTACTTC.

The chain recombines TRBV29-1 with TRBJ2-3, with D hard to call. The CDR3 spans 12 residues. V was pared by 3 bases and J by 6 bases, with 10 bases between. Germline assignment: CDR1 SQVTM and CDR2 ANQGSEA. The CDR3 loop is CSVDSGSDTQYF. Written as DNA, the CDR3 is TGCAGCGTTGATTCAGGTTCGGATACGCAGTATTTT.

The chain employs TRBV12-3 or TRBV12-4 and TRBJ2-2, with 7 bases that match TRBD2. Losses at the gene ends were 6 bases for V and 4 bases for J; bases not matched to a gene: 11. CDR3 length: 16 amino acids. The CDR3 sequence is CASSPQGGSGTGELFF. For the CDR3, the DNA is TGTGCCAGCAGCCCCCAAGGCGGGAGCGGCACCGGGGAGCTGTTTTTT.

The chain is built from TRBV7-3 and TRBJ2-5; either TRBD1 or TRBD2 may supply D (5 bases each). The CDR3 consists of 15 residues. CDR1 and CDR2 (germline): SGHTA, FQGTGA. V was pared by 4 bases and J by 0 bases, with 12 bases between. The CDR3 sequence: CASSSVGTNQETQYF. In DNA, the CDR3 is TGTGCCAGCAGCTCTGTAGGGACGAACCAAGAGACCCAGTACTTC. Full variable domain (outside the CDR3, taken from reference TRBV7-3 and TRBJ2-5): GAGVSQTPSNKVTEKGKYVELRCDPISGHTALYWYRQSLGQGPEFLIYFQGTGAADDSGLPNDRFFAVRPEGSVSTLKIQRTERGDSAVYLCASSSVGTNQETQYFGPGTRLLVL.

The genes are TRBV3-1 and TRBJ2-1; D ambiguous. The germline V and J ends were trimmed by 1 base and 6 bases, with 10 bases remaining between them. The CDR3 extends over 14 amino acids. From germline, CDR1 is LGHDT and CDR2 YNNKEL (reference sequence). The CDR3 loop reads CASSQAWVRNEQFF. The CDR3 DNA sequence: TGTGCCAGCAGCCAAGCATGGGTTCGCAATGAGCAGTTCTTC.

CDR3 amino acids: CASAKLLSGANVLTF. DNA of the CDR3: TGCGCCAGCGCGAAGCTCCTCTCTGGGGCCAACGTCCTGACTTTC. The rearrangement uses TRBV5-1 and TRBJ2-6; D unclear. The CDR3 extends over 15 amino acids. The germline CDR1 and CDR2 sequences are SGHRS and YFSETQ. V dropped 7 bases and J dropped 0 bases, with 11 bases sitting between them.

V and J are TRBV5-1 and TRBJ1-2; 10 nucleotides align to TRBD1. This CDR3 region has 15 residues. The germline V gene has CDR1 SGHRS and CDR2 YFSETQ. Germline trimming cut 4 bases from V and 3 bases from J; bases unmatched to any gene: 6. CDR3 region: CASSRTGTGDYGYTF. In nucleotides, the CDR3 is TGCGCCAGCAGCAGGACCGGGACAGGGGACTATGGCTACACCTTC.

This clonotype was counted only a few times. The chain employs TRBV6-2 or TRBV6-3 and TRBJ2-7, with unresolved D. This CDR3 has 13 amino acids. Germline assignment: CDR1 MNHEY and CDR2 SVGEGT. V lost 5 bases, J lost 4 bases, and 12 bases lay in between. The CDR3 here is CASSLQRAYEQYF. In DNA, the CDR3 is TGTGCCAGCAGTCTTCAACGCGCGTACGAGCAGTACTTC.

Only a few counts were recorded for this clonotype. The J gene is TRBJ2-3, the V gene TRBV7-6; 7 nucleotides agree with TRBD1. Looked up from germline, CDR1 is SGHVS and CDR2 is FNYEAQ. After removal of 1 base from V and 4 bases from J, the junction contained 5 bases not matched to a gene. The length of the CDR3 is 15 residues. For the CDR3, the DNA is TGTGCCAGCAGCTTAGAAGGGGGCAGCGCAGATACGCAGTATTTT. Residues: CASSLEGGSADTQYF.

The chain carries TRBV6-6 and TRBJ2-7, with D possibly TRBD2 on 5 matching bases. Germline CDR1 is MNHNY and CDR2 is SVGAGI (reference sequence). This CDR3 is 13 amino acids long. V was pared by 7 bases and J by 5 bases, with 15 bases between. This CDR3 is CASTAGPGNEQYF. DNA for the CDR3: TGTGCCAGCACTGCCGGGCCGGGGAACGAGCAGTACTTC.

At least ten counts were recorded for this clonotype. CDR3 DNA sequence: TGCGCCAGCAGCCCTGGGGACAGCCAAGAGACCCAGTACTTC. It codes for CASSPGDSQETQYF. The V and J genes are TRBV5-1 and TRBJ2-5, with TRBD1 identical over 7 bases. The germline V gene encodes CDR1 SGHRS and CDR2 YFSETQ. The J segment lost 1 base and the V segment lost 4 bases, leaving 4 bases of the junction unmatched. The CDR3 sequence is 14 residues long.

The chain employs TRBV14 and TRBJ2-5; TRBD2 agrees at 10 bases. With 1 base clipped from V and 4 bases from J, the junction kept 6 bases outside the gene matches. The CDR3 length is 16 residues. From germline, CDR1 is SGHDN and CDR2 FVKESK. CDR3 residues: CASSQAPSGSRETQYF. CDR3 nucleotides: TGTGCCAGCAGCCAAGCGCCTAGCGGGAGTCGAGAGACCCAGTACTTC.

This clonotype was seen ten or more times. The V call is TRBV10-3, the J call TRBJ2-7; D remains unclear. The CDR3 covers 12 residues. The V gene's germline CDR1 is ENHRY and CDR2 SYGVKD. Deletions cut 4 bases from V and 4 bases from J, with 8 bases between. The CDR3 DNA is TGTGCCATCAGTGCGGACGGATACGAGCAGTACTTC. Translated: CAISADGYEQYF.

Only a few counts were recorded for this clonotype. CDR3 sequence reads: CSVGPGTADTQYF. The CDR3 nucleotides read TGCAGCGTTGGGCCAGGGACAGCAGATACGCAGTATTTT. The rearrangement joins TRBV29-1 to TRBJ2-3, with 7 bases matching TRBD1. This CDR3 comprises 13 residues. Germline values: CDR1 SQVTM, CDR2 ANQGSEA. Trimming took 4 bases from V and 4 from J; bases not matched to a gene: 5.

This clonotype has a handful of counts. V usage is TRBV6-1 and J usage is TRBJ1-5; weak D call: TRBD1 (5 bases). In germline, CDR1 is MNHNS, CDR2 SASEGT. The CDR3 spans 16 residues. Deletions cut 2 bases from V and 4 bases from J, with 15 bases between. CDR3 DNA sequence: TGTGCCAGCAGTGAACGAGGGAGACAGTGGAATCAGCCCCAGCATTTT. As protein: CASSERGRQWNQPQHF.

This clonotype was seen ten or more times. The V call is TRBV7-2, the J call TRBJ2-7, with TRBD2 identical over 7 bases. In germline, CDR1 is SGHTA, CDR2 FQGNSA. This CDR3 has 14 amino acids. Trimming took 3 bases from V and 5 from J; bases not matched to a gene: 7. CDR3 DNA sequence: TGTGCCAGCAGCTTGGGGGGAGGGACCCACGAGCAGTACTTC. Translation: CASSLGGGTHEQYF. Using reference TRBV7-2 and TRBJ2-7 for the parts outside the CDR3, the full variable domain is GAGVSQSPSNKVTEKGKDVELRCDPISGHTALYWYRQSLGQGLEFLIYFQGNSAPDKSGLPSDRFSAERTGGSVSTLTIQRTQQEDSAVYLCASSLGGGTHEQYFGPGTRLTVT.

This clonotype was detected a few times. The rearrangement joins TRBV4-2 to TRBJ1-3, with D maybe TRBD1 (6 bases). V was clipped by 1 base and J by 10 bases, with 14 bases between them. Per the germline V gene, CDR1 is LGHNA and CDR2 is YNFKEQ. The CDR3 runs to 14 residues. The CDR3 reads CASSQAGGGWTIYF. CDR3 in DNA: TGTGCCAGCAGCCAAGCTGGGGGCGGATGGACCATATATTTT.